The 2 T cell receptor beta chains presented below share a single source sample, sequenced in a study of T cell clonotyping in hematopoietic cell transplantation. The assay was immunoSEQ multiplex PCR, and TCRdb's table has in-frame clones only and misses some. The table lists over 8,000 clones, over 65% of them singletons. Specimen: peripheral blood mononuclear cells, collected 100 days after allogeneic stem cell transplant. The receptors derive from a male patient aged 55 to 69 who had an allogeneic stem cell transplant from an unrelated donor, so the T cells may come from the graft donor. Some clones in this sample may be carry-over from other donors' samples.

In its sample, this clone is medium-sized. This chain connects TRBV10-1 to TRBJ2-2, with 11 positions matching TRBD2. Germline V gene lookup returns CDR1 WNHNN and CDR2 SYGVQD (reference sequence). J lost 3 bases, V lost 7 bases, and 7 bases had no gene match. This CDR3 has 16 amino acids. CDR3 protein: CASNNLLAGDTGELFF. CDR3 nucleotide sequence: TGCGCCAGCAACAACTTACTAGCGGGGGACACCGGGGAGCTGTTTTTT.

V usage is TRBV14 and J usage is TRBJ2-7; D ambiguous. Germline V gene data show CDR1 as SGHDN and CDR2 as FVKESK. CDR3 length: 12 amino acids. With 3 bases removed from V and 5 bases from J, the gap between germline ends came to 8 bases. DNA of the CDR3: TGTGCCAGCAGCCATCTCACCCACGAGCAGTACTTC. This translates into CASSHLTHEQYF.